The entry below describes one T cell receptor beta chain. This clone has just a few counts. Its binding antigen is unknown. No base quality values were provided; no much bigger clone lies one nucleotide off. The method behind the library was the immunoSEQ multiplex PCR assay. For the multiplex PCR, a mixture combining 60 forward primers for TCR Vbeta segments and 13 reverse primers for TCR Jbeta segments was used. Amplification of the CDR3 region of rearranged TCR beta genes was performed with a multiplex PCR assay on genomic DNA. Amplified TCR beta libraries were sequenced as 87-base-pair reads on the Illumina HiSeq System. The study's processing was this. A later analysis tallied tens of millions of unique TCR beta chains across the 550 to 850 repertoires, and some 12 million of those chains were shared by two or more donors. Raw reads were error-corrected and collapsed into unique sequences with a nearest-neighbor algorithm that merged closely related sequences to remove PCR and sequencing errors. To assign V, D and J gene segments, CDR3 sequences were aligned to IMGT reference sequences. For a sequence to be retained, a match of at least six nucleotides to both a V gene segment and a J gene segment was required. A rearrangement counted as productive if the CDR3 had no stop codons and remained in frame with V and J, and every other rearrangement counted as non-productive. Following IMGT convention, CDR3 was defined as the stretch from the second conserved V-encoded cysteine up to the conserved J-encoded phenylalanine. The earlier analysis of fewer than 750 of the donors excluded sequences that lacked an unambiguous match to a single V gene segment. An earlier analysis of a few hundred of the donors classified V segments as functional when productive rearrangements were above 56.7% and as segregating when the standard deviation between donors was above 5%. A statistical classification framework was built for diagnosing cytomegalovirus status from the catalog of TCR beta chain sequences. V and J gene assignment, in a later analysis, came from comparing TCR nucleotide sequences with IMGT/GENE-DB human TR gene sequences. A later analysis assigned CDR3 sequences and most-parsimonious VDJ recombination scenarios with the TCRdist pipeline. In a later analysis, each TCR beta chain was defined by its CDR3 amino acid sequence together with its V-gene family, and reads lacking a unique V-gene family were excluded. In a later analysis, 500 to 650 highly shared, low-generation-probability nucleotide sequences were removed to address suspected cross-contamination and a sequencing artifact. In a later analysis, a clonal expansion index for each public chain was calculated from normalized within-repertoire ranks of inferred template counts. Generation probabilities in a later analysis came from a VDJ recombination model fitted to out-of-frame rearrangements, and those results were checked against IGoR. A later analysis scored TCR-TCR, TCR-HLA and TCR-CMV co-occurrence with hypergeometric tests, applying a repertoire-size bias correction to TCR pairs. A later analysis estimated false discovery rates by permuting HLA or CMV assignments 20 times. In a later analysis, co-occurring TCRs were grouped with DBSCAN, and TCRdist sequence similarity was added when clustering was performed within HLA-allele-positive subsets. Repertoires with fewer than 30,000 or more than 120,000 public chains, plus five repertoires with anomalous nucleotide sharing, were excluded from co-occurrence clustering. What TCRdb holds here is the immuneACCESS table cut down to in-frame rearrangements. Part of the clones is not present; checked against another copy, under half of the missing clones reflect an unresolved V gene, and the others are unexplained. That table furnishes V, J and clone size, whereas the DNA furnished D and trimming. The sample table holds over 150,000 clones, of which almost 75% were seen once. The ten largest clones add up to approximately 5.1% of the sample.

The cohort consisted of hundreds of healthy bone marrow donors. At the time of sampling, every cohort member was nominally healthy, though immune exposures that went unrecorded were likely present. The donor was CMV seropositive and was included in the group of 250 to 350 seropositive cohort members. A peripheral blood sample was provided by each donor, and peripheral blood mononuclear cells were used for TCR beta sequencing. Genomic DNA extraction from the blood cell samples was performed with the Qiagen DNeasy Blood Extraction Kit. This entry belongs to a study of cytomegalovirus exposure and HLA in healthy donors (dated by TCRdb to about 2017). General notes on the study: An earlier analysis of under 600 of the donors reported about 250 Gb of sequence data and 100 million to 130 million unique TCR beta sequences from 150 million to 200 million T cells. The T cell repertoires of around 670 subjects were profiled by immunosequencing and related to cytomegalovirus serostatus. A later genetic analysis used genome-wide SNP genotypes for about 65% of the roughly 700 donors, treating that subset as a discovery cohort. The number of typed donors differed by locus: about 629-630 for A, B, C, DRB1 and DQB1; 500 to 550 for DQA1; 606 for DPA1; and approximately 450 for DPB1. A later analysis re-examined previously published TCR beta repertoires from roughly 720 donors and added high-resolution HLA genotyping to investigate patterns of TCR occurrence. A separate validation cohort of over a hundred different subjects was used in addition to the 666-subject first cohort. The genetic ancestry cluster associated with self-reported Caucasian donors included roughly 84% of the approximately 410 genotyped donors. Every repertoire in the discovery cohort had been generated on one and the same sequencing platform. Among roughly 400 genotyped donors of the cohort, an average of around 220,000 unique TCR beta nucleotide sequences was sequenced per donor, of which about 19% were non-productive. Donor age, sex, ethnicity and CMV serostatus were compiled alongside the repertoire data. In an earlier analysis of 500 to 650 of the donors, high-throughput TCR beta sequencing was used to judge whether each TCR beta V gene segment behaved as functional or pseudogenic. HLA typing covered class I and class II loci at four-digit resolution. Rather than using new phenotypic data, the later analysis identified candidate immune exposures from TCR beta sequences and from how often those sequences occurred across donors. High-throughput TCR immunosequencing, statistical association of individual TCRs with disease status, and machine learning were combined to predict cytomegalovirus infection status. Roughly five DR-DQ haplotypes were handled as single units for association and clustering because linkage in the cohort was strong. The study was designed to test whether signatures of past pathogen exposure could be identified by cataloging public T cell receptors. An early release that covered about 600 HLA-typed donors contained about 290 gigabases of sequencing data and tens of millions of unique TCR sequences. Overall study outcomes, separate from this receptor: A further reported finding was that TCR beta sequences accurately predicted the HLA-A and HLA-B alleles for most subjects in the first cohort. An association between a missense DCLRE1C variant and V-gene and J-gene trimming of TCR beta chains was found in a later genetic analysis and replicated in an independent cohort. The presence/absence analyses assumed that sequencing depth was roughly uniform across donors, and that assumption may not be true. In a later genetic analysis, fewer N-insertions in productive TCRs were reported among donors in an Asian-associated ancestry cluster than the roughly 700-donor mean. This cohort had only TCR beta chains sequenced, and the lack of alpha or paired-chain data limited which features could be detected. A few of the identified cytomegalovirus-associated TCR beta chains were confirmed in vitro to be specific for cytomegalovirus antigens. Strong co-occurrence of HLA alleles, especially DR and DQ, made assigning TCR associations to individual alleles difficult. The sequencing pipeline was judged likely to have produced a cluster of highly shared sequence variants as a technical artifact. In a later analysis, HLA-associated TCR beta chains were found to be more clonally expanded and to have lower generation probabilities than equally common non-associated chains. Most TCR sequences were observed very rarely across donors, whereas some public TCRs were present in many individuals. Because the 87-base-pair reads could not distinguish some IMGT-functional V segments, including TRBV6-2 and TRBV6-3, those segments were excluded. For the cohort, immune exposure information was limited to CMV serostatus. A later analysis associated 16,951 TCR beta sequences with specific HLA alleles at a false discovery rate of 0.05. Correlated functional status among segregating V segments might be attributable to linkage disequilibrium, but an unknown experimental factor could not be ruled out. Because counts were too low, roughly 16 rarely observed V segments, including chromosome 9 orphons, were excluded from the earlier analysis of some 590 of the donors. According to a later analysis, most CMV-associated TCR beta chains appeared to be HLA-restricted, and the HLA associations seemed to be driven largely by CMV exposure. In both the original and validation cohorts, the classifier was reported to diagnose cytomegalovirus status with high specificity and sensitivity. In a later analysis, several top co-occurrence clusters were reported to appear linked to parvovirus B19, influenza, CMV and Epstein-Barr virus. According to a later analysis, TCR association rates differed among HLA loci, with DRB1 alleles showing the most associated TCRs and HLA-C alleles showing the fewest. Because HLA typing was missing for some donors at each locus, association tests included only the typed subset. The authors suggested that the approach could potentially be extended to other disease states and immunological phenotypes. Broadly in line with IMGT annotations, most TCR beta V segments showed up in productive rearrangements about 87% or about 30% of the time in an earlier analysis of several hundred of the donors. In the study, around 150 TCR beta chains were listed as associated with cytomegalovirus.

The CDR3, from cysteine to phenylalanine, totals 13 residues. The DNA shown is the 39-base CDR3, in frame from base 1. The germline V end is reduced by 4 bases and the J end by 8 bases; junction bases left unmatched: 7. Per the germline V gene, SGDLS is the CDR1 and YYNGEE is the CDR2. The sequence came from a woman in her late teens or twenties in good health and CMV-seropositive. The chain is made from TRBV9 and TRBJ1-2, with 8 bases in between that match TRBD1. The sequencing input was PBMCs. The base sequence is TGTGCCAGCAGCCCCGGACAGGGAAAGGGCTACACCTTC. Translation gives CASSPGQGKGYTF. Beyond the CDR3, the reference TRBV9 and TRBJ1-2 genes provide the residues; the full variable domain reads: DSGVTQTPKHLITATGQRVTLRCSPRSGDLSVYWYQQSLDQGLQFLIQYYNGEERAKGNILERFSAQQFPDLHSELNLSSLELGDSALYFCASSPGQGKGYTFGSGTRLTVV.